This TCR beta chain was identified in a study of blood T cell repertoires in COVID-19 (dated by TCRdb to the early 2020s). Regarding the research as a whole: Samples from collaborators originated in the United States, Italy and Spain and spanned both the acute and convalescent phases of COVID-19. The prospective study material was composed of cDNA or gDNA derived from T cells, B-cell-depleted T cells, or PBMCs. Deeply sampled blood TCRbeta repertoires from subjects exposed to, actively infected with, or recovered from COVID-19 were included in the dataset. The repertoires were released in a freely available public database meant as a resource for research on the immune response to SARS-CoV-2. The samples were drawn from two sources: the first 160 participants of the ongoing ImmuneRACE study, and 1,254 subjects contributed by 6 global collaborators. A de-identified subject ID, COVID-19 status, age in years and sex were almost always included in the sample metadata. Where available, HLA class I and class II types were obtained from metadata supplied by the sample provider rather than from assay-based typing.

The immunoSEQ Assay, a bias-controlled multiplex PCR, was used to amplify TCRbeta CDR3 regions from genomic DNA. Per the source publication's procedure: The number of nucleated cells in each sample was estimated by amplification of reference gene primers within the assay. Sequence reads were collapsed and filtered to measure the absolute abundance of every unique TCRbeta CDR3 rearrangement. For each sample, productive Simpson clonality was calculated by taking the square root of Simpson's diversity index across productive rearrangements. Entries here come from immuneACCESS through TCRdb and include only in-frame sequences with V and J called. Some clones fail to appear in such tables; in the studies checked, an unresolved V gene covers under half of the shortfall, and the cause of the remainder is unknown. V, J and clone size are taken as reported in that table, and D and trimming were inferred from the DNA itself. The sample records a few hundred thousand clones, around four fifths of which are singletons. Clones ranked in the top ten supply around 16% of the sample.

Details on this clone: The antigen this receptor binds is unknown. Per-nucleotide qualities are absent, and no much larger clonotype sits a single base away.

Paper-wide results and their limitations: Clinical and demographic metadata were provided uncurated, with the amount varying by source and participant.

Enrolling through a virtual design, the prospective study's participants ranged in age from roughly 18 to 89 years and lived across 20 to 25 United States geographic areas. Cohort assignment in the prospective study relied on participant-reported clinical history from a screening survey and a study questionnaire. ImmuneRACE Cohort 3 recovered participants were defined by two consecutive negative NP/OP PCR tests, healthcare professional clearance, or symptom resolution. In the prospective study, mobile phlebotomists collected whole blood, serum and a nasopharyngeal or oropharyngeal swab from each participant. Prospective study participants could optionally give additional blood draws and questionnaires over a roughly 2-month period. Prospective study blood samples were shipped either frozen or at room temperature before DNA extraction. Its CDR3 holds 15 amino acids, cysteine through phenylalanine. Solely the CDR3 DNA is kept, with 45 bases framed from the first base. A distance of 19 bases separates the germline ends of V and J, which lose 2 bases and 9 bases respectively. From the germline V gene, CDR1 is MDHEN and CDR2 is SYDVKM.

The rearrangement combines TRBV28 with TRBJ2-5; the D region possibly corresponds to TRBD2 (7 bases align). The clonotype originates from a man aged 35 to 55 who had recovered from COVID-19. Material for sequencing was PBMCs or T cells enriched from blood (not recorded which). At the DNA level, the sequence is TGTGCCAGCAGTTTAAAGACTGGGGGGGCAGTGGCCCAGTACTTC. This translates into CASSLKTGGAVAQYF.